These T cell receptor beta chains were read from a single sample in a study of post-analysis software for immune sequencing data. From the PCR reads, TCRdb called clonotypes with MiXCR, one entry per CDR3 protein. Among 400,000 to 500,000 distinct CDR3 sequences listed, about 40% were seen once. The specimen was blood. The receptors shown here come from a girl aged 2 to 9 with multiple sclerosis. CDR3s include the opening cysteine and the closing phenylalanine or tryptophan. D genes are given only for firm matches. Clone size is not always given. Where it is, it says once, few, many or a class for expanded clones.

-,TRBJ1-2,-,TRBV20-1,CSAPGTPKPNYGYTF,TGCAGTGCTCCCGGGACACCAAAGCCAAACTATGGCTACACCTTC
-,TRBJ2-7,TRBD2,TRBV20-1,CSAREISGRAPEQYF,TGCAGTGCACGTGAAATTAGCGGGAGGGCCCCCGAGCAGTACTTC
-,TRBJ2-1,-,TRBV7-2,CASSTRHAGPSYNEQFF,TGTGCCAGCAGCACCCGTCACGCGGGACCATCCTACAATGAGCAGTTCTTC
-,TRBJ2-7,-,TRBV5-1,CASSLVTPGEQYF,TGCGCCAGCAGCTTGGTGACCCCGGGGGAGCAGTACTTC
-,TRBJ2-3,TRBD2,TRBV7-3,CASSWGGTSGRPNAQYF,TGTGCCAGCAGCTGGGGCGGGACTAGCGGGAGGCCCAACGCGCAGTATTTT
-,TRBJ1-6,-,TRBV4-1,CASSQVIRASFNSPLHF,TGCGCCAGCAGCCAAGTAATCCGGGCCTCCTTCAATTCACCCCTCCACTTT
few,TRBJ2-3,-,TRBV4-3,CASSQEFGKGTDTQYF,TGCGCCAGCAGCCAAGAGTTCGGGAAAGGCACAGATACGCAGTATTTT
-,TRBJ1-5,-,TRBV20-1,CSASLGVNTRLGQPQHF,TGCAGTGCTAGTCTGGGGGTGAATACCCGACTAGGACAGCCCCAGCATTTT
-,TRBJ2-3,TRBD2,TRBV18,CASSLMREGPDTQYF,TGTGCCAGCTCACTGATGCGGGAGGGTCCAGATACGCAGTATTTT
-,TRBJ2-7,-,TRBV29-1,CSVDLGGLFYEQYF,TGCAGCGTTGACCTAGGGGGACTTTTCTACGAGCAGTACTTC
-,TRBJ2-7,TRBD2,TRBV6-2/TRBV6-3,CASSYLGLAGRYEQYF,TGTGCCAGCAGTTACCTGGGACTAGCGGGAAGGTACGAGCAGTACTTC
-,TRBJ2-1,-,TRBV7-8,CASSHQTLGRGLPYNEQFF,TGTGCCAGCAGCCATCAAACCCTCGGGCGGGGGCTACCCTACAATGAGCAGTTCTTC
-,TRBJ1-2,-,TRBV7-2,CASRQAGVGHVGGYTF,TGTGCCAGCAGACAGGCGGGGGTGGGGCACGTTGGAGGCTACACCTTC
few,TRBJ1-2,-,TRBV12-3/TRBV12-4,CASSSEGGYTF,TGTGCCAGCAGTTCCGAGGGGGGCTACACCTTC
-,TRBJ1-5,-,TRBV7-9,CASSPIADSPNQPQHF,TGTGCCAGCAGCCCGATAGCGGACAGTCCCAATCAGCCCCAGCATTTT
many,TRBJ2-1,TRBD2,TRBV2,CASSESYGGVDNEQFF,TGTGCCAGCAGTGAAAGTTACGGGGGGGTGGACAATGAGCAGTTCTTC
few,TRBJ2-7,TRBD1,TRBV10-3,CAISESGQGASYEQYF,TGTGCCATCAGTGAGTCAGGGCAGGGGGCTTCCTACGAGCAGTACTTC
few,TRBJ2-1,-,TRBV11-2,CASSLEGGLEQFF,TGTGCCAGCAGCTTAGAGGGTGGGCTTGAGCAGTTCTTC
-,TRBJ1-1,TRBD1,TRBV5-1,CASSTGTGDNTEAFF,TGCGCCAGCAGCACAGGGACAGGTGATAACACTGAAGCTTTCTTT
-,TRBJ2-1,TRBD2,TRBV5-1,CASGERELNYNEQFF,TGCGCCAGCGGCGAGCGGGAGTTGAATTACAATGAGCAGTTCTTC
few,TRBJ1-2,-,TRBV29-1,CSALRIEEVDGYTF,TGCAGCGCCTTAAGGATCGAAGAGGTGGATGGCTACACCTTC
few,TRBJ2-7,-,TRBV12-3/TRBV12-4,CASSLVFGDINYEQYF,TGTGCCAGCAGTTTAGTTTTCGGGGACATTAACTACGAGCAGTACTTC
few,TRBJ1-2,-,TRBV27,CASSFSRTGPGYTF,TGTGCCAGCAGTTTCTCAAGGACGGGTCCTGGCTACACCTTC
-,TRBJ2-1,TRBD2,TRBV6-2/TRBV6-3,CASALAGFFYDEQFF,TGTGCCAGCGCTTTAGCGGGGTTTTTCTACGATGAGCAGTTCTTC
-,TRBJ2-7,-,TRBV12-3/TRBV12-4,CASSFSGQGVSEQYF,TGTGCCAGCAGTTTTTCAGGGCAGGGAGTGAGCGAGCAGTACTTC
-,TRBJ2-6,TRBD2,TRBV6-2/TRBV6-3,CASSPPGLADSGANALTF,TGTGCCAGCAGTCCCCCGGGACTAGCGGACTCTGGGGCCAACGCCCTGACTTTC
-,TRBJ1-1,-,TRBV24-1,CATSDLWGTEAFF,TGTGCCACCAGTGATTTGTGGGGCACTGAAGCTTTCTTT
many,TRBJ1-5,-,TRBV28,CASSQYQPQHF,TGTGCCAGCAGTCAATACCAGCCCCAGCATTTT
-,TRBJ2-3,TRBD2,TRBV4-1,CASSQSPLRLAGGNRTDTQYF,TGCGCCAGCAGCCAGAGTCCGCTTAGACTAGCGGGGGGTAATCGCACAGATACGCAGTATTTT
few,TRBJ1-5,TRBD1,TRBV27,CASSLPGTDQPQHF,TGTGCCAGCAGTTTACCCGGGACAGATCAGCCCCAGCATTTT
few,TRBJ1-2,-,TRBV30,CAWSVQNPRYFDYGYTF,TGTGCCTGGAGTGTACAAAATCCTCGCTACTTCGACTATGGCTACACCTTC
-,TRBJ1-6,TRBD1,TRBV27,CASSLGTALLALHF,TGTGCCAGCAGTTTAGGGACAGCCCTTTTGGCCCTCCACTTT
-,TRBJ1-1,-,TRBV28,CASSPPGDTEAFF,TGTGCCAGCAGTCCTCCAGGGGACACTGAAGCTTTCTTT
few,TRBJ2-3,-,TRBV6-5,CASSYSNLADTQYF,TGTGCCAGCAGTTACTCGAACCTCGCGGATACGCAGTATTTT
-,TRBJ2-3,-,TRBV11-2,CASSVASYQGTQYF,TGTGCCAGCAGCGTCGCTAGTTACCAAGGTACGCAGTATTTT
-,TRBJ2-1,-,TRBV6-2/TRBV6-3,CASSYGAVNEQFF,TGTGCCAGCAGTTACGGGGCGGTCAATGAGCAGTTCTTC
-,TRBJ1-2,TRBD1,TRBV29-1,CSVGTGSVGYTF,TGCAGCGTTGGGACAGGGTCGGTGGGCTACACCTTC
-,TRBJ2-5,TRBD1,TRBV5-1,CASSSGDRDEETQYF,TGCGCCAGCAGCTCCGGAGACAGGGATGAAGAGACCCAGTACTTC
-,TRBJ2-7,-,TRBV12-3/TRBV12-4,CASSFLLGQGTSYEQYF,TGTGCCAGCAGTTTCTTATTAGGCCAGGGGACCTCCTACGAGCAGTACTTC
-,TRBJ2-7,TRBD2,TRBV6-5,CASIGGGILNEQYF,TGTGCCAGCATCGGGGGGGGAATACTCAATGAGCAGTACTTC
few,TRBJ1-5,-,TRBV20-1,CSAIRVRGSNQPQHF,TGCAGTGCCATCAGGGTGAGGGGTAGCAATCAGCCCCAGCATTTT
few,TRBJ2-7,TRBD2,TRBV28,CASSIGLAGGTRNEQYF,TGTGCCAGCAGTATCGGACTAGCGGGAGGGACCCGCAACGAGCAGTACTTC
-,TRBJ2-7,-,TRBV12-3/TRBV12-4,CASSPTTGTAGYEQYF,TGTGCCAGCTCGCCGACGACAGGTACCGCCGGCTACGAGCAGTACTTC
few,TRBJ1-2,-,TRBV6-1,CASSTRRASRLGINYGYTF,TGTGCCAGCAGTACACGGCGAGCGTCTAGACTGGGGATTAACTATGGCTACACCTTC
-,TRBJ2-5,TRBD2,TRBV6-2/TRBV6-3,CASRRGTQETQYF,TGTGCCAGCAGGCGGGGGACCCAAGAGACCCAGTACTTC
few,TRBJ2-1,TRBD2,TRBV6-2/TRBV6-3,CASRRGSGTSGYNEQFF,TGTGCCAGCAGACGCGGGTCCGGGACTAGCGGATACAATGAGCAGTTCTTC
few,TRBJ1-2,-,TRBV9,CASSVSRRSFNYGYTF,TGTGCCAGCAGCGTTTCTCGGCGCAGCTTTAACTATGGCTACACCTTC
-,TRBJ2-7,-,TRBV29-1,CSVVLGTEAHEQYF,TGCAGCGTTGTGCTTGGGACTGAAGCCCACGAGCAGTACTTC
-,TRBJ2-3,TRBD2,TRBV29-1,CSVEGPVAGGRRDTQYF,TGCAGCGTTGAAGGTCCGGTAGCGGGAGGAAGAAGGGATACGCAGTATTTT
-,TRBJ2-3,TRBD1,TRBV24-1,CATSEIPGQGSPDTQYF,TGTGCCACCAGTGAGATACCGGGACAGGGCTCCCCAGATACGCAGTATTTT
-,TRBJ1-2,-,TRBV4-3,CASSQVYTSNYGYTF,TGCGCCAGCAGCCAAGTCTACACATCAAACTATGGCTACACCTTC
few,TRBJ2-5,TRBD1,TRBV5-1,CASSLGGQALQETQYF,TGCGCCAGCAGCTTGGGAGGACAGGCTCTTCAAGAGACCCAGTACTTC
-,TRBJ2-7,-,TRBV7-9,CASSLGYGQYF,TGTGCCAGCAGCTTAGGGTACGGGCAGTACTTC
few,TRBJ2-3,TRBD2,TRBV12-3/TRBV12-4,CASSSARVRAGGNTDTQYF,TGTGCCAGCAGTTCCGCCAGGGTTCGAGCGGGGGGGAACACAGATACGCAGTATTTT
few,TRBJ2-7,-,TRBV18,CASSPFLRGHEQYF,TGTGCCAGCTCACCATTCCTAAGAGGGCACGAGCAGTACTTC
-,TRBJ2-3,TRBD2,TRBV5-1,CATKSAGGSTDTQYF,TGCGCCACCAAGTCAGCGGGGGGGAGCACAGATACGCAGTATTTT
few,TRBJ1-1,-,TRBV29-1,CSVVRMADTEAFF,TGCAGCGTTGTTCGAATGGCAGACACTGAAGCTTTCTTT